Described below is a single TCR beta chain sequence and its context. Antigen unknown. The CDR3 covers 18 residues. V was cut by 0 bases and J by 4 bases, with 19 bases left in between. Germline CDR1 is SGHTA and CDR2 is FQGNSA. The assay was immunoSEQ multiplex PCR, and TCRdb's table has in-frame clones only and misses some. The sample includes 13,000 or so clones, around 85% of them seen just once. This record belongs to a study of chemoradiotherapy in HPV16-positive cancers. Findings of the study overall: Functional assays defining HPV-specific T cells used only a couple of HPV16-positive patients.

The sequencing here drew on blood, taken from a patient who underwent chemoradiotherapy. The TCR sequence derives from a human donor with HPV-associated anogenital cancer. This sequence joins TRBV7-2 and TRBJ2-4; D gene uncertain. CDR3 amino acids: CASSLARFARTGKNIQYF. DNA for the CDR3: TGTGCCAGCAGCTTAGCGCGTTTTGCCCGGACCGGGAAAAACATTCAGTACTTC.